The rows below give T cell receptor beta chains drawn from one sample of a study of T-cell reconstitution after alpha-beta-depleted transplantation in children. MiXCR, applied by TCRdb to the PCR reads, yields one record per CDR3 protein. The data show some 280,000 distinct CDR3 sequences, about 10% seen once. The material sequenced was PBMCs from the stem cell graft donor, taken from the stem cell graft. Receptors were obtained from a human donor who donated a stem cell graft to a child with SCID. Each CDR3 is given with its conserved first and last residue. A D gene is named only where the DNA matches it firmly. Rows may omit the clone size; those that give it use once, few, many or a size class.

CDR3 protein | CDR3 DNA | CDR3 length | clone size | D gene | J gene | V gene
CASSQETGAYEQYF | TGCGCCAGCAGCCAAGAAACAGGGGCCTACGAGCAGTACTTC | 14 | . | TRBD1 | TRBJ2-7 | TRBV4-1
CASRRQDSNQPQHF | TGTGCCAGCAGGCGACAGGACAGCAATCAGCCCCAGCATTTT | 14 | few | . | TRBJ1-5 | TRBV12-3/TRBV12-4
CASSRRQGENSPLHF | TGTGCCAGCAGTCGCCGACAGGGTGAAAATTCACCCCTCCACTTT | 15 | few | TRBD1 | TRBJ1-6 | TRBV12-3/TRBV12-4
CASSLDFDSASGVQETQYF | TGTGCCAGCAGCTTAGATTTCGACTCGGCTAGCGGGGTACAAGAGACCCAGTACTTC | 19 | few | TRBD2 | TRBJ2-5 | TRBV11-2
CASSLSPPGELFF | TGTGCCAGCAGCTTATCCCCGCCCGGGGAGCTGTTTTTT | 13 | . | . | TRBJ2-2 | TRBV7-3
CASSPPGRAGYEQYF | TGTGCCAGCAGTCCACCCGGGAGGGCCGGCTACGAGCAGTACTTC | 15 | few | TRBD2 | TRBJ2-7 | TRBV12-3/TRBV12-4
CASSFSQGGTEAFF | TGTGCCAGCAGTTTCTCACAGGGAGGGACTGAAGCTTTCTTT | 14 | many | . | TRBJ1-1 | TRBV27
CASSLTSGASTDTQYF | TGCGCCAGCAGCTTGACTAGCGGGGCCTCTACAGATACGCAGTATTTT | 16 | many | TRBD2 | TRBJ2-3 | TRBV5-1
CAISSNTEAFF | TGTGCCATCAGTTCGAACACTGAAGCTTTCTTT | 11 | many | . | TRBJ1-1 | TRBV10-3
CASSQSQDRLSYEQYF | TGCGCCAGCAGTCAATCGCAGGACCGGCTCTCCTACGAGCAGTACTTC | 16 | . | . | TRBJ2-7 | TRBV23-1
CASSSGQGGIDTQYF | TGTGCCAGCAGCTCCGGACAGGGAGGTATCGATACGCAGTATTTT | 15 | . | TRBD1 | TRBJ2-3 | TRBV9
CASSPDASGQGFYGYTF | TGTGCCAGCAGCCCAGACGCATCGGGACAGGGCTTCTATGGCTACACCTTC | 17 | few | TRBD1 | TRBJ1-2 | TRBV7-9
CASSLTSGPKETQYF | TGTGCCAGCAGCCTGACTAGCGGGCCTAAAGAGACCCAGTACTTC | 15 | . | TRBD2 | TRBJ2-5 | TRBV7-8
CASSLKTAGPNTANTGELFF | TGTGCCAGCAGCTTAAAGACGGCAGGGCCTAATACAGCGAACACCGGGGAGCTGTTTTTT | 20 | few | . | TRBJ2-2 | TRBV7-3
CAISPDLNTGELFF | TGTGCCATCTCCCCTGACCTGAACACCGGGGAGCTGTTTTTT | 14 | . | . | TRBJ2-2 | TRBV27
CASSLYWGGDRGPEQYF | TGTGCCAGCAGCTTATATTGGGGCGGTGACAGGGGGCCCGAGCAGTACTTC | 17 | few | TRBD1 | TRBJ2-7 | TRBV11-2
CAISLVSGDANTGELFF | TGTGCCATCAGCCTCGTTAGCGGGGACGCGAACACCGGGGAGCTGTTTTTT | 17 | few | TRBD2 | TRBJ2-2 | TRBV10-3
CSGTSPDTQYF | TGCAGTGGGACTAGCCCAGATACGCAGTATTTT | 11 | few | TRBD2 | TRBJ2-3 | TRBV20-1
CASSLNDGGVAEQYF | TGCGCCAGCAGCCTCAATGACGGGGGGGTAGCGGAGCAGTACTTC | 15 | . | TRBD2 | TRBJ2-7 | TRBV5-1
CASSLSGKGYEQYF | TGCGCCAGCAGCTTGTCAGGTAAAGGGTACGAGCAGTACTTC | 14 | few | . | TRBJ2-7 | TRBV5-1
CATSDFTGGELFF | TGTGCCACCAGTGATTTTACGGGCGGGGAGCTGTTTTTT | 13 | . | . | TRBJ2-2 | TRBV24-1
CASSLGTAILNTDTQYF | TGTGCCAGCAGCTTAGGGACAGCGATTCTGAACACAGATACGCAGTATTTT | 17 | . | . | TRBJ2-3 | TRBV7-9
CASSLVRKNTEAFF | TGTGCCAGCAGTTTAGTTAGGAAGAACACTGAAGCTTTCTTT | 14 | many | . | TRBJ1-1 | TRBV12-3/TRBV12-4
CASSLIPGRSGGNTEAFF | TGTGCCAGCAGCTTAATCCCAGGGAGATCCGGAGGGAACACTGAAGCTTTCTTT | 18 | few | . | TRBJ1-1 | TRBV7-3
CASSPQVGRFGEQYF | TGTGCCAGCAGTCCCCAGGTCGGCCGATTTGGAGAGCAGTACTTC | 15 | . | . | TRBJ2-7 | TRBV27